A single sample is the source of the 8 T cell receptor beta chains below, sequenced in a study of beta chain features in type 1 diabetes. Study findings and constraints: Type 1 diabetes patients had moderately but significantly shorter TCRB CDR3s in all four CD4+ subsets.

These receptors are not linked to any known antigen. The authors reverse transcribed all of the isolated RNA, so sequencing captured expressed TCRB transcripts. The protocol was immunoSEQ multiplex PCR, while the TCRdb copy is restricted to in-frame clones and leaves out a portion. The sample shows around 50,000 clones, roughly 47% of them seen only once. The sequencing sample was made of stem cell memory CD4+ T cells from blood. Every receptor here comes from a young man with type 1 diabetes.

This chain connects TRBV10-3 to TRBJ2-1; 9 nucleotides line up with TRBD2. Germline-derived CDR1 and CDR2 are ENHRY and SYGVKD. The trim removed 5 bases at V and 0 bases at J, leaving 8 bases unmatched. The CDR3 runs to 17 residues. CDR3 sequence: CAISSRAGGSSYNEQFF. The CDR3 bases are TGTGCCATCAGTTCCCGAGCGGGAGGAAGCTCCTACAATGAGCAGTTCTTC.

The genes are TRBV28 and TRBJ2-3; 7 positions match TRBD1. V gave up 4 bases and J gave up 3 bases; unmatched junction bases: 7. Germline V gene data show CDR1 as MDHEN and CDR2 as SYDVKM. The CDR3 is 15 amino acids. The CDR3 DNA follows: TGTGCCAGCAGTTCTACAGGGGTTATGACAGATACGCAGTATTTT. This codes for CASSSTGVMTDTQYF.

The rearrangement uses TRBV5-4 and TRBJ1-5; possible D gene TRBD1, 5 bases. This CDR3 has 17 residues. Germline-derived CDR1 and CDR2 are SGHNT and YYREEE (reference sequence). Trimming cost V 2 bases and J 6 bases, with 21 bases left between them. The CDR3 coding sequence is TGTGCCAGCAGCTTTGGCCCGCCCGGGGGGTACGGTCAGCCCCAGCATTTT. Protein: CASSFGPPGGYGQPQHF.

This clone showed up just a few times. CDR3 sequence: CSAMESSYEQYF. The CDR3 DNA reads as TGCAGCGCCATGGAGAGCTCCTACGAGCAGTACTTC. This sequence joins TRBV29-1 and TRBJ2-7; D is undetermined. This CDR3 is built from 12 residues. Trimming left V 7 bases short and J 0 bases short, with 10 bases between. CDR1 is SQVTM and CDR2 is ANQGSEA in the germline V gene.

The chain is built from TRBV11-3 and TRBJ2-1, with a weak D call TRBD1 (5 bases). In germline, CDR1 is SGHNT, CDR2 YENEEA. There are 12 residues in the CDR3. Between the trimmed V and J ends, which lost 0 bases and 8 bases, there was a span of 5 bases. CDR3 protein: CASSLDRDEQFF. In DNA, the CDR3 is TGTGCCAGCAGCTTAGACAGGGATGAGCAGTTCTTC.

The V gene is TRBV7-3, the J gene TRBJ2-7, with TRBD1 matching over 10 bases. Germline CDR1 SGHTA, CDR2 FQGTGA. This CDR3 comprises 14 residues. V gave up 5 bases and J gave up 7 bases; unmatched junction bases: 8. CDR3 in amino acids: CASSPTRTGGEQYF. In DNA, the CDR3 is TGTGCCAGCAGCCCGACCCGGACAGGGGGAGAGCAGTACTTC.

This clone was detected once. J is TRBJ2-7 and V is TRBV18; tentative D call: TRBD1 (6 bases). This CDR3 is 13 amino acids long. Looked up from germline, CDR1 is KGHSH and CDR2 is LQKENI. V shed 6 bases and J shed 3 bases, with 12 bases lying between them. The CDR3 region is CASSLRQDYEQYF. In DNA, the CDR3 is TGTGCCAGCTCCCTCAGACAGGACTACGAGCAGTACTTC.

This clone was recorded a few times. The chain carries TRBV29-1 and TRBJ2-7; D not certain. Germline V CDR1 and CDR2: SQVTM, ANQGSEA. This CDR3 has 12 amino acids. V lost 5 bases and J lost 2, with 10 bases in between. The CDR3 sequence: CSVSVRTYEQYF. The CDR3 coding sequence is TGCAGCGTTTCTGTCAGGACCTACGAGCAGTACTTC.